The T cell receptor beta chain under discussion was sequenced for a study of T cells after yellow fever vaccination. In the study overall: The authors prepared low-cell-number fractions using SMART-Seq v4 Ultra Low Input.

TCRdb called the 5' RACE reads again in MiXCR, with one record for every CDR3 protein. The sample yields 300,000 to 350,000 distinct CDR3 sequences, around 4.4% seen once. Germline V gives CDR1 MNHNS, CDR2 SASEGT. This CDR3 is built from 11 residues. Trimming shortened V by 6 bases and J by 5 bases, and 7 bases separated the two germline ends. A remark on this clonotype: What it binds is not known. This sequence may be a read error, since a much larger clone differs from it by one base. No conserved phenylalanine or tryptophan ends this CDR3, so it is likely a read error.

Regarding the study as a whole: Clonotypes shared by both compartments, CD4 and CD8, made up a small share. Compared with primary, the secondary response was weaker and peaked at day 5, not 15.

The input for sequencing was PBMCs, taken 15 days after the yellow fever booster vaccination. The V and J genes are TRBV6-1 and TRBJ1-1, with no clear D. This clonotype was obtained from a man aged 18 to 35 who received the YFV17D yellow fever vaccine. In DNA, the CDR3 is TGTGCCAGCAGCTTCCGAACTGAAGCTTTCCTT. Amino acid sequence: CASSFRTEAFL.